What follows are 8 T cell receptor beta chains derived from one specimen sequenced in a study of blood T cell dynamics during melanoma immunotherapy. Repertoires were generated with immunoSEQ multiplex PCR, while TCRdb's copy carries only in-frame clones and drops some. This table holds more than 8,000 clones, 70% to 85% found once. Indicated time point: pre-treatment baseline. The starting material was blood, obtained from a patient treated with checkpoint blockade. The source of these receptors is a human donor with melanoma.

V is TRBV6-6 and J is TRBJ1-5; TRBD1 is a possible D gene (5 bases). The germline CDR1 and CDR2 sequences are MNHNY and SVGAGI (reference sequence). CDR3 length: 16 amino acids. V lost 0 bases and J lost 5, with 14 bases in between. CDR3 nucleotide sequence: TGTGCCAGCAGTTACTCGGGTGGGGGTTGGGATCAGCCCCAGCATTTT. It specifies CASSYSGGGWDQPQHF.

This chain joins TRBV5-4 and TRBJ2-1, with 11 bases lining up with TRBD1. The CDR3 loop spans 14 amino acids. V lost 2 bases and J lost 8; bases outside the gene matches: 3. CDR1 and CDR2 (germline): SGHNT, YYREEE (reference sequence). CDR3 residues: CASSLGTGGDEQFF. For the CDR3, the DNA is TGTGCCAGCAGCTTAGGGACAGGGGGGGATGAGCAGTTCTTC.

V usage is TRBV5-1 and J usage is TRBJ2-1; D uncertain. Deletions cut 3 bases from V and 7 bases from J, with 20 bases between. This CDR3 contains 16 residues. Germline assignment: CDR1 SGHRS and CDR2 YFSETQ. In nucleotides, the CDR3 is TGCGCCAGCAGCTCGATTGCCTTAACCGCAAGAAATGAGCAGTTCTTC. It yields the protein CASSSIALTARNEQFF.

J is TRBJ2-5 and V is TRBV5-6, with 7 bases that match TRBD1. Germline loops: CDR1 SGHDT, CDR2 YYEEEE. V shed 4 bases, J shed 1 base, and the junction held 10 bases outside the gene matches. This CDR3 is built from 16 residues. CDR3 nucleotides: TGTGCCAGCAGCCACTTCTCGACAGGGTTCCAAGAGACCCAGTACTTC. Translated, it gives CASSHFSTGFQETQYF.

The CDR3 sequence: CASSLVEGQPQHF. The CDR3 bases are TGTGCCAGCAGCTTAGTGGAAGGACAGCCCCAGCATTTT. The gene calls are TRBV7-2 and TRBJ1-5; D unresolved. Germline V gene lookup returns CDR1 SGHTA and CDR2 FQGNSA. CDR3 length equals 13 residues. Deletions cut 1 base from V and 7 bases from J, with 8 bases between.

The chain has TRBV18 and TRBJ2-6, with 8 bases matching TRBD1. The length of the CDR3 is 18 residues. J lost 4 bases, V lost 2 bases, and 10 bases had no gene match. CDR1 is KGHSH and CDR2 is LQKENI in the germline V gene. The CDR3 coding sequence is TGTGCCAGCTCACCAATGACAGGGGTCGTGTCGGGGGCCAACGTCCTGACTTTC. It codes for CASSPMTGVVSGANVLTF.

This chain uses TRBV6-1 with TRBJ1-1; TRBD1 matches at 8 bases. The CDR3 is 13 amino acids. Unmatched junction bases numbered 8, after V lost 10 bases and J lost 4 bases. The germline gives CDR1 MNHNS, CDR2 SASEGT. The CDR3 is CATRGQVITEAFF. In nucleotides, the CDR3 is TGTGCCACCAGGGGACAGGTAATCACTGAAGCTTTCTTT.

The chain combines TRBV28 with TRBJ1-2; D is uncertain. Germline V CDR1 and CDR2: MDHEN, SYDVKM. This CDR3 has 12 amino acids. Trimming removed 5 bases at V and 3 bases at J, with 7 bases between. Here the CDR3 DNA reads TGTGCCAGCAGTCCTCCGGACTATGGCTACACCTTC. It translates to CASSPPDYGYTF.